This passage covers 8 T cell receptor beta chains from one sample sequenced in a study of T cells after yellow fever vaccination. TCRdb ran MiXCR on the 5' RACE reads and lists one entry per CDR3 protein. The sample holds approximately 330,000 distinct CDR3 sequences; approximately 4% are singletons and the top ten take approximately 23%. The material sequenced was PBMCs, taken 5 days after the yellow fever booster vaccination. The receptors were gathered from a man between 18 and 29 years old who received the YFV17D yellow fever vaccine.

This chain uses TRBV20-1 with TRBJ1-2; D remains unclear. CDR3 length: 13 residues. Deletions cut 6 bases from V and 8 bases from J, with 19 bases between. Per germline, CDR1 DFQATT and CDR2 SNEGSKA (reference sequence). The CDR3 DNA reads TGCAGTGCCGCCAACTCTCTGAACGGGGGCTACACCTTC. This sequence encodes CSAANSLNGGYTF.

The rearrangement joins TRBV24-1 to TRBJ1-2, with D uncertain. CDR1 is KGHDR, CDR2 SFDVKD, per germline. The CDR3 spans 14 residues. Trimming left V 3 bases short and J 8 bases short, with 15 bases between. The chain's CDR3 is CATSDPLSRSGYTF. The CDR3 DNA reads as TGTGCCACCAGTGATCCACTCTCTCGGAGCGGCTACACCTTC.

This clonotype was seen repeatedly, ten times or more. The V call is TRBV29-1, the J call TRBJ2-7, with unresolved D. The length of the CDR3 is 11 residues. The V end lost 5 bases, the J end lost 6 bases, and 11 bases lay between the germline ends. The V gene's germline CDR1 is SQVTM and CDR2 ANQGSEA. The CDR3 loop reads CSVIPDGEQYF. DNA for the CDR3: TGCAGCGTTATACCCGATGGCGAGCAGTACTTC.

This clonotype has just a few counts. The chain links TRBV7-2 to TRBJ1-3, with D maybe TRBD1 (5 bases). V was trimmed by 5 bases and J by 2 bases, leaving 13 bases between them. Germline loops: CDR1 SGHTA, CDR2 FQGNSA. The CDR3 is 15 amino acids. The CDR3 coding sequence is TGTGCCAGCAGCCTGACACAGGAAGCTGGAAACACCATATATTTT. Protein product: CASSLTQEAGNTIYF.

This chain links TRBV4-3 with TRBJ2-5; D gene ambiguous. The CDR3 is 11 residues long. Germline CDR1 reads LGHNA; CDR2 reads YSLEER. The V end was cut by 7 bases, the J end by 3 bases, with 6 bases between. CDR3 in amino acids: CASTAEETQYF. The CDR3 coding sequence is TGCGCCAGCACAGCAGAAGAGACCCAGTACTTC.

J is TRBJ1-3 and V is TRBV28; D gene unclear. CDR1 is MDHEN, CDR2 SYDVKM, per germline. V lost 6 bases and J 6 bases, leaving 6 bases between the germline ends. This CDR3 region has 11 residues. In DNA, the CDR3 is TGTGCCAGCAGCCAGATAAACACCATATATTTT. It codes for CASSQINTIYF.

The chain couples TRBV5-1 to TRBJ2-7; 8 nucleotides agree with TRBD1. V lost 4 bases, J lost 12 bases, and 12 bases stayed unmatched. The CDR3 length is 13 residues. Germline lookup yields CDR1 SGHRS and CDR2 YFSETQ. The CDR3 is CASSLGQGEMWYV. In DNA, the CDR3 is TGCGCCAGCAGCCTCGGACAGGGCGAGATGTGGTACGTC.

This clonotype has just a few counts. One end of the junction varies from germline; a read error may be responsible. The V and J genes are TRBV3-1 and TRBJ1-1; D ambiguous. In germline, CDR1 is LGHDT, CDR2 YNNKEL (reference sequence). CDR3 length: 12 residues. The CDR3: CASGQEAQRAFF. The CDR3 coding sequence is TGTGCCAGCGGCCAAGAGGCACAGCGAGCTTTCTTT.